A selection of T cell receptor beta chains follows, all from one sample in a study of tissue T cells after allogeneic stem cell transplantation. This table comes from immunoSEQ multiplex PCR, and its TCRdb copy is limited to in-frame clones, with some not included. The sample includes 4,000 to 5,000 clones, roughly 63% of them seen just once. The sequences come from tissue from the esophagus, collected at autopsy. The receptor source for this set is a female donor older than 55 with lung cancer. CDR3s include the opening cysteine and the closing phenylalanine or tryptophan. The D gene is left open where the match is weak. Only some rows state a clone size, as once, few, many or a class for expanded clones.

J gene: TRBJ1-1
clone size: .
V gene: TRBV19
D gene: .
CDR3 DNA: TGTGCCAGTAGTATGCTTCCGTCCTTTAGACGGCTGACGGGAGCTTTCTTT
CDR3 protein: CASSMLPSFRRLTGAFF

J gene: TRBJ2-1
clone size: few
V gene: TRBV29-1
D gene: TRBD1
CDR3 DNA: TGCAGCGTTCGCGGGGGACAGGGGAGTGGACTAGGGCCAACCACTGAGCAGTTCTTC
CDR3 protein: CSVRGGQGSGLGPTTEQFF

J gene: TRBJ1-1
clone size: .
V gene: TRBV5-1
D gene: .
CDR3 DNA: TGCGCCAGCAGCTGGGGGAGCGGGGGTCAGACTGAAGCTTTCTTT
CDR3 protein: CASSWGSGGQTEAFF

J gene: TRBJ1-1
clone size: .
V gene: TRBV5-1
D gene: .
CDR3 DNA: TGCGCCAGCAGCCCCCAGAAGTCCTTGAACACTGAAGCTTTCTTT
CDR3 protein: CASSPQKSLNTEAFF

J gene: TRBJ2-7
clone size: .
V gene: TRBV9
D gene: TRBD2
CDR3 DNA: TGTGCCAGCAGCGTAGGGCTAGCGGGAGGTCGGTACTTC
CDR3 protein: CASSVGLAGGRYF

J gene: TRBJ2-3
clone size: .
V gene: TRBV19
D gene: TRBD2
CDR3 DNA: TGTGCCAGTAGTATTAGGAGCGGGAGAGATACGCAGTATTTT
CDR3 protein: CASSIRSGRDTQYF

J gene: TRBJ1-3
clone size: .
V gene: TRBV9
D gene: .
CDR3 DNA: TGTGCCAGCAGCGTTGGGGTCCACTCTGGAAACACCATATATTTT
CDR3 protein: CASSVGVHSGNTIYF

J gene: TRBJ1-2
clone size: .
V gene: TRBV11-2
D gene: .
CDR3 DNA: TGTGCCAGCAGCACTGCGGGAAATCCGCCCGGCTACACCTTC
CDR3 protein: CASSTAGNPPGYTF

J gene: TRBJ1-1
clone size: .
V gene: TRBV7-9
D gene: TRBD1
CDR3 DNA: TGTGCCAGCAGCCTAAATCGACAGGGGAACACTGAAGCTTTCTTT
CDR3 protein: CASSLNRQGNTEAFF

J gene: TRBJ2-5
clone size: .
V gene: TRBV5-6
D gene: .
CDR3 DNA: TGTGCCAGCAGCTTAGTGGGAGGGACCCAGTACTTC
CDR3 protein: CASSLVGGTQYF

J gene: TRBJ1-2
clone size: once
V gene: TRBV5-5
D gene: .
CDR3 DNA: TGTGCCAGCAGCTTGGCCTCGACGTTCTCTAACTATGGCTACACCTTC
CDR3 protein: CASSLASTFSNYGYTF

J gene: TRBJ2-7
clone size: .
V gene: TRBV5-1
D gene: .
CDR3 DNA: TGCGCCAGCAGCGACAAGAGGGGCGAGCAGTACTTC
CDR3 protein: CASSDKRGEQYF

J gene: TRBJ2-7
clone size: .
V gene: TRBV20-1
D gene: .
CDR3 DNA: TGCAGTGCTAGTGGGGGGAAGAACCACGAGCAGTACTTC
CDR3 protein: CSASGGKNHEQYF

J gene: TRBJ1-2
clone size: few
V gene: TRBV6-5
D gene: .
CDR3 DNA: TGTGCCAGCACCTCTCGACGGAACTATGGCTACACCTTC
CDR3 protein: CASTSRRNYGYTF

J gene: TRBJ1-1
clone size: .
V gene: TRBV19
D gene: .
CDR3 DNA: TGTGCCAGTAGTATCTGGGGGCTGAACACTGAAGCTTTCTTT
CDR3 protein: CASSIWGLNTEAFF

J gene: TRBJ1-2
clone size: .
V gene: TRBV30
D gene: .
CDR3 DNA: TGTGCCTGGAGGCCCCCGACAGGCACATTCTATGGCTACACCTTC
CDR3 protein: CAWRPPTGTFYGYTF

J gene: TRBJ2-5
clone size: .
V gene: TRBV9
D gene: .
CDR3 DNA: TGTGCCAGCACCTCAGGGGAGGGAGGGGCGGTAGAGACCCAGTACTTC
CDR3 protein: CASTSGEGGAVETQYF

J gene: TRBJ2-1
clone size: .
V gene: TRBV7-9
D gene: .
CDR3 DNA: TGTGCCAGCAGCCAATTTTCGGGAGTTTCCTACAATGAGCAGTTCTTC
CDR3 protein: CASSQFSGVSYNEQFF

J gene: TRBJ2-2
clone size: .
V gene: TRBV6-2/TRBV6-3
D gene: TRBD2
CDR3 DNA: TGTGCCAGCAGTTACTCGAGGGCCCTCGGACTAGCGGGGGGCACCGGGGAGCTGTTTTTT
CDR3 protein: CASSYSRALGLAGGTGELFF

J gene: TRBJ1-3
clone size: once
V gene: TRBV6-5
D gene: TRBD1
CDR3 DNA: TGTGCCAGCAGCCGCGGACAGGGTCTTGGAAACACCATATATTTT
CDR3 protein: CASSRGQGLGNTIYF

J gene: TRBJ1-1
clone size: .
V gene: TRBV10-3
D gene: TRBD1
CDR3 DNA: TGTGCCATCAGTAGTACAGGGGGCATCGGCACTGAAGCTTTCTTT
CDR3 protein: CAISSTGGIGTEAFF

J gene: TRBJ2-5
clone size: .
V gene: TRBV7-2
D gene: .
CDR3 DNA: TGTGCCAGCAGCTTGACCCCTCAAGAGACCCAGTACTTC
CDR3 protein: CASSLTPQETQYF

J gene: TRBJ1-2
clone size: .
V gene: TRBV6-5
D gene: .
CDR3 DNA: TGTGCCAGCCAGGACATGGCGGCCTATGGCTACACCTTC
CDR3 protein: CASQDMAAYGYTF

J gene: TRBJ2-3
clone size: medium-sized
V gene: TRBV9
D gene: TRBD2
CDR3 DNA: TGTGCCAGCAGCCCAACTAGCGGGGGCACATCATTTGATACGCAGTATTTT
CDR3 protein: CASSPTSGGTSFDTQYF

J gene: TRBJ1-2
clone size: few
V gene: TRBV4-3
D gene: .
CDR3 DNA: TGCGCCAGCAGCCAAGATCCTCGGGGGGACGTCCATGGCTACACCTTC
CDR3 protein: CASSQDPRGDVHGYTF